These 10 T cell receptor beta chains were sequenced from one sample in a study of T cells in Graves' hyperthyroidism and ophthalmopathy. Using RNA transcripts as the source, TCR beta CDR3 regions were amplified. In the first-round RT-PCR of the TCR CDR3, the HTBI primer set was used. Each CDR3 protein gets one entry after TCRdb re-called the multiplex PCR reads with MiXCR. The table lists fewer than 30,000 distinct CDR3 sequences, under 55% of them singletons. The sample taken for sequencing was blood. These receptors came from a woman in her forties with Graves' hyperthyroidism that later progressed to Graves' ophthalmopathy.

This clonotype came up many times. This chain uses TRBV4-1 with TRBJ2-7, with D unresolved. CDR3 size: 13 residues. Germline V lookup: CDR1 MGHRA, CDR2 YSYEKL. The germline V and J ends were trimmed by 4 bases and 7 bases, with 14 bases remaining between them. The DNA of the CDR3 is TGCGCCAGCAGCCGAGGCACCACCAAGGAGCAGTACTTC. Translating it yields CASSRGTTKEQYF.

The rearrangement uses TRBV19 and TRBJ1-1, with D possibly matching TRBD1 (6 bases). From germline, CDR1 is LNHDA and CDR2 SQIVND (reference sequence). This CDR3 is 14 amino acids long. Deletions cut 6 bases from V and 1 base from J, with 12 bases between. CDR3: CASSRGQWNTEAFF. CDR3 sequence (DNA): TGTGCCAGTAGCCGAGGACAGTGGAACACTGAAGCTTTCTTT.

Sample share makes this clonotype medium-sized (0.01 to 0.1%). This chain links TRBV7-2 with TRBJ1-6; D may be TRBD1 (6 bases). The CDR3 is 14 amino acids. Trimming pared 5 bases from V and 7 bases from J, leaving 12 bases between. CDR1 SGHTA and CDR2 FQGNSA come from the germline V gene. In DNA form, the CDR3 reads TGTGCCAGCAGCCCGGACAGAAGAAATTCACCCCTCCACTTT. As protein: CASSPDRRNSPLHF.

The genes are TRBV6-2 or TRBV6-3 and TRBJ2-7; D assignment may be TRBD1 or TRBD2 (5 bases each). The CDR3 has 13 amino acids. V dropped 6 bases and J dropped 6 bases, with 15 bases sitting between them. From germline, CDR1 is MNHEY and CDR2 SVGEGT. In DNA, the CDR3 is TGTGCCAGCAGACAGGAGGTCCTCTCCGAGCAGTACTTC. Residues: CASRQEVLSEQYF.

The gene calls are TRBV7-3 and TRBJ2-7, with 7 nucleotides matching TRBD1. The CDR3 loop spans 14 amino acids. The V segment lost 2 bases and the J segment 3 bases; nucleotides outside the gene matches: 4. CDR1 and CDR2 from the germline V gene are SGHTA and FQGTGA. CDR3 DNA sequence: TGTGCCAGCAGCTTAGGGGGACAGCACTACGAGCAGTACTTC. Its translation: CASSLGGQHYEQYF.

This chain links TRBV5-4 with TRBJ1-6; 7 bases are shared with TRBD1. Germline-derived CDR1 and CDR2 are SGHNT and YYREEE (reference sequence). The J segment lost 4 bases and the V segment lost 4 bases, leaving 2 bases of the junction unmatched. The CDR3 has 14 residues. The CDR3 reads CASSIQGYNSPLHF. The CDR3 coding sequence is TGTGCCAGCAGCATACAGGGGTATAATTCACCCCTCCACTTT.

In this sample, this clonotype turned up a few times. The V gene is TRBV2, the J gene TRBJ2-5; 8 nucleotides line up with TRBD1. Germline V gene data show CDR1 as SNHLY and CDR2 as FYNNEI. The CDR3 is 14 amino acids. V lost 6 bases to trimming and J lost 5 bases; unmatched junction nucleotides: 8. CDR3 in amino acids: CASRQGAILETQYF. In DNA form, the CDR3 reads TGTGCCAGCAGGCAGGGGGCAATCCTCGAGACCCAGTACTTC.

The table lists this clonotype with many counts. The V gene is TRBV28, the J gene TRBJ1-4, with D possibly matching TRBD1 (5 bases). The CDR3 spans 14 residues. V was trimmed by 3 bases and J by 7 bases, leaving 12 bases between them. Germline-derived CDR1 and CDR2 are MDHEN and SYDVKM. The CDR3 coding sequence is TGTGCCAGCAGTTTTGGCTCTAGGGGTGAAAAACTGTTTTTT. It is translated as CASSFGSRGEKLFF.

Comments on this clonotype: The conserved phenylalanine or tryptophan is not found at the CDR3 terminus, so this likely reflects a read error. J is TRBJ2-4 and V is TRBV6-6; D is perhaps TRBD2 (7 bases). The CDR3 runs to 11 residues. Deletions cut 8 bases from V and 12 bases from J, with 14 bases between. CDR1 is MNHNY, CDR2 SVGAGI, per germline (reference sequence). The CDR3 bases are TGTGCCAGCGCTATCGCGGGGGCTCAGTACCTC. Amino acids: CASAIAGAQYL.

This chain connects TRBV20-1 to TRBJ2-7; 8 bases align to TRBD2. The CDR3 runs 16 residues. With V trimmed by 3 bases and J by 7 bases, 17 bases remained unmatched. Per germline, CDR1 DFQATT and CDR2 SNEGSKA (reference sequence). CDR3 DNA: TGCAGTGCTAGGGAGTTAGCGGGACTCGCTAACAATGAGCAGTACTTC. This gives the protein CSARELAGLANNEQYF.